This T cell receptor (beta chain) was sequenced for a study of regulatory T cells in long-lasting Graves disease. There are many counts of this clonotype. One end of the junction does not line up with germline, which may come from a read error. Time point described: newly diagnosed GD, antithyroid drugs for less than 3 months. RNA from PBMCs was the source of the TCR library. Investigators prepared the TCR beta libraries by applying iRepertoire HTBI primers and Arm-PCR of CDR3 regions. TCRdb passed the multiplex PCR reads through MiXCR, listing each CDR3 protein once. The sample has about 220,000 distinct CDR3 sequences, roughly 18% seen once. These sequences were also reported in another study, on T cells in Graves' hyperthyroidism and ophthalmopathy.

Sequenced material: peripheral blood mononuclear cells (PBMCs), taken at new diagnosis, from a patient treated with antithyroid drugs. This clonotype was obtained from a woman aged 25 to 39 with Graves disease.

CDR3 DNA: TGTGCCAGCAGCTTGGCAACAGGGATTTTGAACTTC. Protein product: CASSLATGILNF. The chain combines TRBV5-6 with TRBJ2-7; the D gene is possibly TRBD1 (6 bases). The V gene's germline CDR1 is SGHDT and CDR2 YYEEEE. This CDR3 contains 12 residues. The full variable domain, in which reference TRBV5-6 and TRBJ2-7 provide the parts outside the CDR3, is DAGVTQSPTHLIKTRGQQVTLRCSPKSGHDTVSWYQQALGQGPQFIFQYYEEEERQRGNFPDRFSGHQFPNYSSELNVNALLLGDSALYLCASSLATGILNFGPGTRLTVT.